What follows are 26 T cell receptor beta chains derived from one specimen sequenced in a study of T-cell memory formation after mild COVID-19. A single record per CDR3 protein comes from TCRdb applying MiXCR to the 5' RACE reads. The sample holds 350,000 to 550,000 distinct CDR3 sequences, about a sixth seen once. Material: PBMCs or a T cell subset sorted from them (not recorded which). The receptors shown here come from a man between 18 and 35 years old who had mild COVID-19 (a few samples of this study predate the infection). Cell type and time point are not known.

This clonotype was observed a handful of times. This chain links TRBV4-3 with TRBJ2-1; 7 nucleotides match TRBD2. The CDR3 loop spans 15 amino acids. In germline, CDR1 is LGHNA, CDR2 YSLEER. The J segment lost 7 bases and the V segment lost 4 bases, leaving 10 bases of the junction unmatched. The CDR3 region has the DNA TGCGCCAGCAGCCCCCGGGACTACCGCTCAAATGAGCAGTTCTTC. Translating it yields CASSPRDYRSNEQFF.

This chain connects TRBV6-5 to TRBJ1-6; the D is unclear. CDR1 is MNHEY, CDR2 SVGAGI, per germline. This CDR3 spans 14 amino acids. Trimming stripped 5 bases from V and 7 bases from J, with 12 bases between. CDR3 loop: CASSPVDWNSPLHF. For the CDR3, the DNA is TGTGCCAGCAGTCCCGTGGACTGGAATTCACCCCTCCACTTT.

The J gene is TRBJ2-5, the V gene TRBV6-6, with TRBD2 matching 7 bases. Germline V lookup: CDR1 MNHNY, CDR2 SVGAGI (reference sequence). The junction had 9 bases not matched to a gene; V was cut back by 6 bases and J by 5 bases. The CDR3 sequence is 14 residues long. CDR3 coding DNA: TGTGCCAGCAGAGGGTCCCGGGGAGGGGAGACCCAGTACTTC. Translation gives CASRGSRGGETQYF.

This clonotype was counted many times. The rearrangement joins TRBV20-1 to TRBJ1-2; D gene unclear. Between the trimmed V and J ends, which lost 3 bases and 8 bases, there was a span of 13 bases. The CDR3 loop spans 12 amino acids. CDR1 is DFQATT and CDR2 is SNEGSKA in the germline V gene (reference sequence). The CDR3 sequence: CSARSRTKGYTF. CDR3 bases: TGCAGTGCTAGGAGCAGGACGAAGGGCTACACCTTC.

This clonotype showed up just a few times. The rearrangement uses TRBV12-3 or TRBV12-4 and TRBJ1-5, with a tentative D call TRBD1 (5 bases). The length of the CDR3 is 15 residues. V dropped 7 bases and J dropped 3 bases, with 16 bases sitting between them. This CDR3 reads CASTDETVINQPQHF. CDR3 coding DNA: TGTGCCAGCACCGATGAGACAGTGATCAATCAGCCCCAGCATTTT.

This clonotype turned up a few times. The chain couples TRBV19 to TRBJ1-2; TRBD1 matches at 11 bases. V shed 5 bases, J shed 4 bases, and the junction held 6 bases outside the gene matches. Germline values: CDR1 LNHDA, CDR2 SQIVND (reference sequence). The CDR3 loop spans 15 amino acids. The CDR3 protein is CASSPRTGGVYGYTF. The CDR3 DNA is TGTGCCAGTAGTCCCCGGACAGGGGGCGTCTATGGCTACACCTTC.

The rearrangement joins TRBV30 to TRBJ1-2; 8 bases align to TRBD1. The length of the CDR3 is 11 residues. The germline V gene has CDR1 GTSNPN and CDR2 SVGIG (reference sequence). With V trimmed by 5 bases and J by 8 bases, 4 bases remained unmatched. The CDR3 reads CAWGQGGGYTF. The CDR3 nucleotides are TGTGCCTGGGGACAGGGCGGCGGCTACACCTTC.

This clonotype has only a few counts. The chain couples TRBV6-5 to TRBJ1-1, with no clear D. This CDR3 is built from 13 residues. Germline CDR1 is MNHEY and CDR2 is SVGAGI. V dropped 2 bases and J dropped 3 bases, with 7 bases sitting between them. CDR3 protein: CASSYLSDTEAFF. The CDR3, as DNA: TGTGCCAGCAGTTACCTTTCGGACACTGAAGCTTTCTTT.

This sequence joins TRBV6-5 and TRBJ1-1, with D unresolved. The CDR3 has 14 amino acids. The V gene's germline CDR1 is MNHEY and CDR2 SVGAGI. Trimming left V 7 bases short and J 1 base short, with 13 bases between. CDR3 region: CASTPLGGNTEAFF. For the CDR3, the DNA is TGTGCCAGCACCCCCCTAGGCGGGAACACTGAAGCTTTCTTT.

About this clonotype itself: This clone may be a read error of a much larger clone one base away. V usage is TRBV12-3 or TRBV12-4 and J usage is TRBJ1-5, with 10 nucleotides matching TRBD1. The CDR3 totals 15 residues. CDR3 residues: CASRPTGGQVQPKHF. The CDR3 DNA reads TGTGCCAGCAGACCGACAGGGGGCCAGGTGCAGCCCAAGCATTTT.

V is TRBV7-2 and J is TRBJ1-1; D is ambiguous. The CDR3 consists of 15 residues. V lost 7 bases and J 8 bases, leaving 23 bases between the germline ends. Germline V gene data show CDR1 as SGHTA and CDR2 as FQGNSA. The CDR3 region has the DNA TGTGCCAGCACCATTGGGAGAGGTGTGATTCCCGAAGCTTTCTTT. Residues: CASTIGRGVIPEAFF.

This clonotype was detected many times. V gene TRBV20-1 combines with J gene TRBJ1-2; 7 bases align to TRBD1. The CDR3 has 16 amino acids. With 5 bases clipped from V and 2 bases from J, the junction kept 14 bases outside the gene matches. In germline, CDR1 is DFQATT, CDR2 SNEGSKA (reference sequence). The CDR3 DNA follows: TGCAGTGCTCCCGAATCAAACAGGGGAGTCAACTATGGCTACACCTTC. Translation gives CSAPESNRGVNYGYTF.

There are a few counts of this clonotype. The chain couples TRBV7-6 to TRBJ2-7, with D possibly being TRBD1 or TRBD2 (5 bases each). Trimming took 5 bases from V and 7 from J, leaving 18 bases between them. This CDR3 comprises 14 residues. Germline CDR1 and CDR2: SGHVS and FNYEAQ. Here the CDR3 reads CASSPGPTVREQYF. In DNA form, the CDR3 reads TGTGCCAGCAGCCCGGGACCGACGGTCCGGGAGCAGTACTTC.

There are a few counts of this clonotype. This chain links TRBV7-6 with TRBJ1-5, with 7 positions matching TRBD1. Losses at the gene ends were 1 base for V and 0 bases for J; bases not matched to a gene: 6. This CDR3 region has 17 residues. The germline CDR1 and CDR2 sequences are SGHVS and FNYEAQ. CDR3 in amino acids: CASSLVPGQPSNQPQHF. CDR3 nucleotide sequence: TGTGCCAGCAGCTTAGTCCCGGGACAGCCTAGCAATCAGCCCCAGCATTTT.

This clonotype was observed a handful of times. The CDR3 region has the DNA TGTGCCAGCAGCTTGTACGGACTAAACACTGAAGCTTTCTTT. Translation: CASSLYGLNTEAFF. The chain is built from TRBV7-2 and TRBJ1-1, with no clear D. CDR1 is SGHTA, CDR2 FQGNSA, per germline. The CDR3 totals 14 residues. The V end lost 3 bases, the J end lost 2 bases, and 10 bases lay between the germline ends.

This clonotype was detected ten times or more. This chain uses TRBV6-2 or TRBV6-3 with TRBJ2-2; 11 bases line up with TRBD2. J lost 3 bases, V lost 5 bases, and 2 bases had no gene match. Looked up from germline, CDR1 is MNHEY and CDR2 is SVGEGT. This CDR3 region has 15 residues. The CDR3 spells CASSTGLADTGELFF. The CDR3, as DNA: TGTGCCAGCAGTACGGGACTAGCGGACACCGGGGAGCTGTTTTTT.

The sample holds a few counts of this clonotype. The rearrangement joins TRBV5-1 to TRBJ1-1; 9 nucleotides agree with TRBD1. The CDR3 spans 18 residues. CDR1 is SGHRS, CDR2 YFSETQ, per germline. V lost 2 bases to trimming and J lost 4 bases; unmatched junction nucleotides: 15. DNA of the CDR3: TGCGCCAGCAGCTTAACCGGGACAGGGTACTCGTTTGGCACTGAAGCTTTCTTT. It encodes CASSLTGTGYSFGTEAFF.

The rearrangement joins TRBV20-1 to TRBJ2-5, with 11 bases that match TRBD1. Per the germline V gene, CDR1 is DFQATT and CDR2 is SNEGSKA (reference sequence). The J segment lost 4 bases and the V segment lost 0 bases, leaving 4 bases of the junction unmatched. This CDR3 is 15 amino acids long. The CDR3 DNA reads as TGCAGTGCTAGAGATGGGGACAGGGGGTCAGAGACCCAGTACTTC. Translating gives CSARDGDRGSETQYF.

The chain employs TRBV10-1 and TRBJ2-3; 12 nucleotides match TRBD2. This CDR3 spans 12 amino acids. From germline, CDR1 is WNHNN and CDR2 SYGVQD (reference sequence). V lost 9 bases to trimming and J lost 6 bases; unmatched junction nucleotides: 1. The CDR3: CASGTSGDTQYF. The CDR3 DNA reads TGCGCCAGTGGGACTAGCGGGGATACGCAGTATTTT.

The chain employs TRBV5-5 and TRBJ1-2; 11 positions agree with TRBD1. Germline trimming cut 3 bases from V and 2 bases from J; bases unmatched to any gene: 3. This CDR3 has 15 amino acids. The V gene's germline CDR1 is SGHKS and CDR2 YYEKEE (reference sequence). The CDR3 loop reads CASSWGQGGNYGYTF. CDR3 nucleotides: TGTGCCAGCAGCTGGGGACAGGGGGGAAACTATGGCTACACCTTC.

The chain combines TRBV7-2 with TRBJ2-2, with D unclear. The CDR3 runs 13 residues. CDR1 and CDR2 (germline): SGHTA, FQGNSA. Trimming took 5 bases from V and 10 from J, leaving 14 bases between them. The DNA for the CDR3 is TGTGCCAGCAGCCTCGACGCCTCTGTGGAGCTGTTTTTT. Residues: CASSLDASVELFF.

This clonotype was observed many times. The chain links TRBV15 to TRBJ2-2; D possibly uses TRBD1 or TRBD2 (5 bases each). The CDR3 is made up of 12 amino acids. Germline CDR1 and CDR2: LNHNV and YYDKDF (reference sequence). Between the trimmed V and J ends, which lost 0 bases and 10 bases, there was a span of 6 bases. CDR3 in amino acids: CATSREGTELFF. The CDR3 DNA reads as TGTGCCACCAGCAGAGAGGGGACGGAGCTGTTTTTT.

The chain joins TRBV6-5 to TRBJ1-4; 10 nucleotides match TRBD1. Germline V gives CDR1 MNHEY, CDR2 SVGAGI. The trim removed 0 bases at V and 5 bases at J, leaving 0 bases unmatched. This CDR3 contains 15 residues. In DNA, the CDR3 is TGTGCCAGCAGTTACTCGACAGGGGGCAATGAAAAACTGTTTTTT. It is translated as CASSYSTGGNEKLFF.

This clonotype was picked up a small number of times. This chain connects TRBV7-3 to TRBJ2-3; 7 nucleotides agree with TRBD2. There are 16 residues in the CDR3. Trimming cost V 2 bases and J 3 bases; bases outside gene matches: 8. CDR1 is SGHTA, CDR2 FQGTGA, per germline. CDR3 residues: CASSLGVASGTDTQYF. CDR3 nucleotide sequence: TGTGCCAGCAGCTTAGGGGTGGCTAGCGGAACAGATACGCAGTATTTT. Full variable domain (remainder filled in from reference TRBV7-3 and TRBJ2-3): GAGVSQTPSNKVTEKGKYVELRCDPISGHTALYWYRQSLGQGPEFLIYFQGTGAADDSGLPNDRFFAVRPEGSVSTLKIQRTERGDSAVYLCASSLGVASGTDTQYFGPGTRLTVL.

This clonotype has more than one count but fewer than ten. The chain carries TRBV7-9 and TRBJ1-2; D remains ambiguous. Trimming cost V 3 bases and J 1 base, with 9 bases left between them. Looked up from germline, CDR1 is SEHNR and CDR2 is FQNEAQ (reference sequence). This CDR3 region has 14 residues. The DNA for the CDR3 is TGTGCCAGCAGCTTGGGAAGCCGTAACTATGGCTACACCTTC. Translating gives CASSLGSRNYGYTF.

The chain couples TRBV6-5 to TRBJ2-3; the match to TRBD2 covers 9 bases. V shed 5 bases and J 4 bases; nucleotides not matched to a gene: 4. CDR3 length: 14 amino acids. The germline CDR1 and CDR2 sequences are MNHEY and SVGAGI. The CDR3: CASSPGGRADTQYF. The DNA for the CDR3 is TGTGCCAGCAGTCCGGGCGGGAGGGCAGATACGCAGTATTTT.